The source of this T cell receptor beta chain is a study of blood T cells in healthy people across ages. Alongside a J-beta primer mix, a sample-barcoded 5' primer served in a second PCR lasting about 7 to 11 cycles. TCRdb fed the 5' RACE reads into MiXCR, producing one record per CDR3 protein. The data show 700,000 or so distinct CDR3 sequences, with approximately 21% seen just once and around a fifth held by the top ten. Germline V CDR1 and CDR2: LNHNV, YYDKDF (reference sequence). The CDR3 totals 14 residues. V lost 5 bases to trimming and J lost 0 bases, with 10 bases between them. The sequenced material came from blood. The clonotype comes from a man aged 65-85 years in good health. V and J are TRBV15 and TRBJ1-1, with D unresolved. The CDR3 bases are TGTGCCACCAGCTCACCGTCAATGAACACTGAAGCTTTCTTT. Translation: CATSSPSMNTEAFF.